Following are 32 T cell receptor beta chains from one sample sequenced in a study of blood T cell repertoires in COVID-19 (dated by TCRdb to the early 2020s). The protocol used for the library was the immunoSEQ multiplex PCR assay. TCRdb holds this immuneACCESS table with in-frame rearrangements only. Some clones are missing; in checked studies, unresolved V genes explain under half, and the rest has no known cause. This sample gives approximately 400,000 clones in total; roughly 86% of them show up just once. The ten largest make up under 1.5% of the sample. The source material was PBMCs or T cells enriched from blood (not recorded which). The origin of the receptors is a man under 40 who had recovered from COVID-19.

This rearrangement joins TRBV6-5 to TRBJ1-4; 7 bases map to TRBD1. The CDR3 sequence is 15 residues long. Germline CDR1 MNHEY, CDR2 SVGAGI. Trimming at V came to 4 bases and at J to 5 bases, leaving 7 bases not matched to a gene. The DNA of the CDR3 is TGTGCCAGCAGTTTCCTGGGACAGCCAAATGAAAAACTGTTTTTT. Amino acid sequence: CASSFLGQPNEKLFF.

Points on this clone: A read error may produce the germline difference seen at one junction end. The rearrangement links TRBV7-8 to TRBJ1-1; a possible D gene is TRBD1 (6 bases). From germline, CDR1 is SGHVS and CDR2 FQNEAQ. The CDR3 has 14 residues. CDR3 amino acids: CASNLQGGNTEAFF. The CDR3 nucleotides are TGTGCCAGCAACTTACAGGGAGGAAACACTGAAGCTTTCTTT.

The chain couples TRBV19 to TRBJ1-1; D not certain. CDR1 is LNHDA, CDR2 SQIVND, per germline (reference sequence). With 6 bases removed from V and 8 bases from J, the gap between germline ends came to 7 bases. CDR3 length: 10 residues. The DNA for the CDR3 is TGTGCCAGTAGCTCTACCGAAGCTTTCTTT. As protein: CASSSTEAFF. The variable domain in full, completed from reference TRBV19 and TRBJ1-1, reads DGGITQSPKYLFRKEGQNVTLSCEQNLNHDAMYWYRQDPGQGLRLIYYSQIVNDFQKGDIAEGYSVSREKKESFPLTVTSAQKNPTAFYLCASSSTEAFFGQGTRLTVV.

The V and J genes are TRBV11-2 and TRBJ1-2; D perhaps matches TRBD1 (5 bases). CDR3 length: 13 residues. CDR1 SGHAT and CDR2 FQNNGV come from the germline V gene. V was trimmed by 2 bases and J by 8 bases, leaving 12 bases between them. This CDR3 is CASSLQGAGGYTF. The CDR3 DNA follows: TGTGCCAGCAGCTTACAGGGTGCGGGAGGCTACACCTTC.

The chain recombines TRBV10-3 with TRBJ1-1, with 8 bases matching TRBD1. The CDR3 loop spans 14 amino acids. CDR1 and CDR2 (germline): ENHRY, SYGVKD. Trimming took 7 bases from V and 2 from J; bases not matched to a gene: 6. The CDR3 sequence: CAITGQGPNTEAFF. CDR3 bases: TGTGCCATCACCGGACAGGGACCAAACACTGAAGCTTTCTTT.

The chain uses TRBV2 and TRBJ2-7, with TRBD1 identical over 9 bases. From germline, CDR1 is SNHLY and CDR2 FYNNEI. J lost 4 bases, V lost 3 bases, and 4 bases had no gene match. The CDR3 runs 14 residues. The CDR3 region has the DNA TGTGCCAGCAGTGAGACAGGGGGGTTGTACGAGCAGTACTTC. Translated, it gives CASSETGGLYEQYF.

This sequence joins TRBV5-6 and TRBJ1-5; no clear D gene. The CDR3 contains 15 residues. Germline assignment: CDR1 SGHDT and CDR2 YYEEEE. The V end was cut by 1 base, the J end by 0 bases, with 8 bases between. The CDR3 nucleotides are TGTGCCAGCAGCTTGTTTGGCCCTAGCAATCAGCCCCAGCATTTT. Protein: CASSLFGPSNQPQHF. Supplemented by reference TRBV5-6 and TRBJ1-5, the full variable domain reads DAGVTQSPTHLIKTRGQQVTLRCSPKSGHDTVSWYQQALGQGPQFIFQYYEEEERQRGNFPDRFSGHQFPNYSSELNVNALLLGDSALYLCASSLFGPSNQPQHFGDGTRLSIL.

The CDR3 here is CASSPRERGVDTEAFF. The CDR3 DNA follows: TGTGCCAGCTCACCACGGGAGCGGGGTGTCGACACTGAAGCTTTCTTT. V is TRBV18 and J is TRBJ1-1; D remains ambiguous. Germline CDR1 is KGHSH and CDR2 is LQKENI. The CDR3 spans 16 residues. Between the trimmed V and J ends, which lost 1 base and 3 bases, there was a span of 15 bases.

The CDR3 DNA is TGTGCCAGCAGCTTAGATTGGGGGCCGGATACTGAAGCTTTCTTT. It encodes CASSLDWGPDTEAFF. The chain employs TRBV11-1 and TRBJ1-1, with D possibly being TRBD1 (6 bases). Germline CDR1 and CDR2: SGHAT and FQDESV (reference sequence). The CDR3 extends over 15 amino acids. Trimming stripped 1 base from V and 5 bases from J, with 14 bases between.

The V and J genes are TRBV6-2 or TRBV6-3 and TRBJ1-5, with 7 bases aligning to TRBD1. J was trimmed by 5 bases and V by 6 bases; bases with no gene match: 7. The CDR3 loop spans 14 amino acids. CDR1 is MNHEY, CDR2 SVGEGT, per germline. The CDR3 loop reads CASSVGGGDQPQHF. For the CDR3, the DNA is TGTGCCAGCAGCGTCGGAGGGGGCGATCAGCCCCAGCATTTT.

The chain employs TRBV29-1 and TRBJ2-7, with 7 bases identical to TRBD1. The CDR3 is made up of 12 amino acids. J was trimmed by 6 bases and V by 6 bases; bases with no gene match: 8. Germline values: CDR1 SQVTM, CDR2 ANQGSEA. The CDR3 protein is CSVRQGVAEQYF. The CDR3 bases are TGCAGCGTCCGACAGGGAGTAGCCGAGCAGTACTTC.

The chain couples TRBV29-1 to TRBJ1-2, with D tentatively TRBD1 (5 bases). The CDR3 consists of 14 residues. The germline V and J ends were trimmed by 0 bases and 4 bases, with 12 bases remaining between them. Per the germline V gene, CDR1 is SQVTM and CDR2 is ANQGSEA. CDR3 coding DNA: TGCAGCGTTGAAGAAAGAACGGGGGGCTATGGCTACACCTTC. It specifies CSVEERTGGYGYTF.

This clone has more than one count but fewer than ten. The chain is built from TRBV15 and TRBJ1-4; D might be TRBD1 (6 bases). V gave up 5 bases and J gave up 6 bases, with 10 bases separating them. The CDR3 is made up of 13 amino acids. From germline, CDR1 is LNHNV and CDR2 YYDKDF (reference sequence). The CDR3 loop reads CATSEDSYEKLFF. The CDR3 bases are TGTGCCACCAGCGAGGACAGCTATGAAAAACTGTTTTTT.

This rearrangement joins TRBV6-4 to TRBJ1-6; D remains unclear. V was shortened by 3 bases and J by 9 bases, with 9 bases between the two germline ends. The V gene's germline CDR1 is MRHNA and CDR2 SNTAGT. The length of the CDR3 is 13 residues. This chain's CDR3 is CASSEEPGSPLHF. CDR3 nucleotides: TGTGCCAGCAGTGAGGAGCCGGGTTCACCCCTCCACTTT.

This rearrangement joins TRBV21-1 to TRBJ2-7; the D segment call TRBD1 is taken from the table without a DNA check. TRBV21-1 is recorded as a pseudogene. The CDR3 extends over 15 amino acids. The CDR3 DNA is TGTGCCAGCAGCAAAGAAACAGGCCCCTCCTACGAGCAGTACTTC. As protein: CASSKETGPSYEQYF.

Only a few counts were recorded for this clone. The CDR3 region is CASRPTGFGGELFF. DNA for the CDR3: TGTGCCAGCAGGCCGACAGGGTTCGGCGGGGAGCTGTTTTTT. V usage is TRBV6-5 and J usage is TRBJ2-2; 7 nucleotides match TRBD1. Germline assignment: CDR1 MNHEY and CDR2 SVGAGI. The V and J ends lost 6 bases and 7 bases, in that order; junction bases with no gene match: 8. The CDR3 loop spans 14 amino acids.

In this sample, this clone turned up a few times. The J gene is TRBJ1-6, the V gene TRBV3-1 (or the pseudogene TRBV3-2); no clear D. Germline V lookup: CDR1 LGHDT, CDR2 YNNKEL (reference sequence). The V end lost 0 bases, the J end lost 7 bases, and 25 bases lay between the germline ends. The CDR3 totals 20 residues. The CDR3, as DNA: TGTGCCAGCAGCCAAGAGGATGGAGCTCCCTTCGCCCATCGGAATTCACCCCTCCACTTT. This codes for CASSQEDGAPFAHRNSPLHF.

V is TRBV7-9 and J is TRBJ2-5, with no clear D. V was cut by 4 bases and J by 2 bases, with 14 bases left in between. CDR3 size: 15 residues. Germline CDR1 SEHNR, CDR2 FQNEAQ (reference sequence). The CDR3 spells CASSSPSTLQETQYF. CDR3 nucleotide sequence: TGTGCCAGCAGCTCCCCATCGACATTGCAAGAGACCCAGTACTTC.

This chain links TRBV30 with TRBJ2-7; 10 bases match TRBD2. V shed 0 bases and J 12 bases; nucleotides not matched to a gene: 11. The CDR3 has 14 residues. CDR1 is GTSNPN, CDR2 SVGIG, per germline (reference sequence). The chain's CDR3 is CAWSVNLAGVLLYF. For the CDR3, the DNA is TGTGCCTGGAGTGTAAACCTAGCGGGGGTTTTACTGTACTTC.

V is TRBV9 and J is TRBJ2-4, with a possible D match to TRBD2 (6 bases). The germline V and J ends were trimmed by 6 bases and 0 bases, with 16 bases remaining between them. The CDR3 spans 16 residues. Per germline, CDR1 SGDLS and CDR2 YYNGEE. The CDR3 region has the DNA TGTGCCAGCACCCGCGGGGACGCTTCAGCCAAAAACATTCAGTACTTC. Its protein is CASTRGDASAKNIQYF.

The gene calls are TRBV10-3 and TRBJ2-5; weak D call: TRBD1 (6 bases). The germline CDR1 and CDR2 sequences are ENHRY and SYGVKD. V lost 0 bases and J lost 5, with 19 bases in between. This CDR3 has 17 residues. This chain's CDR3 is CAISESERGGIEETQYF. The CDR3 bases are TGTGCCATCAGTGAGTCAGAGCGAGGGGGAATCGAGGAGACCCAGTACTTC.

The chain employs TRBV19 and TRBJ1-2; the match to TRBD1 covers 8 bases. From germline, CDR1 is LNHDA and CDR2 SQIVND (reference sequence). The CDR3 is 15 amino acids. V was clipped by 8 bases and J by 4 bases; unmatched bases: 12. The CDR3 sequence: CASLPDRARFYGYTF. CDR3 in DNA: TGTGCCAGTCTCCCGGACAGGGCAAGATTCTATGGCTACACCTTC.

The chain's CDR3 is CASSTGDWAPAFF. In nucleotides, the CDR3 is TGTGCCAGCAGTACCGGTGATTGGGCTCCCGCTTTCTTT. This chain joins TRBV9 and TRBJ1-1; D gene unclear. This CDR3 contains 13 residues. CDR1 SGDLS and CDR2 YYNGEE come from the germline V gene. The V gene lost 5 bases and the J gene lost 11 bases, with 19 bases spanning the gap.

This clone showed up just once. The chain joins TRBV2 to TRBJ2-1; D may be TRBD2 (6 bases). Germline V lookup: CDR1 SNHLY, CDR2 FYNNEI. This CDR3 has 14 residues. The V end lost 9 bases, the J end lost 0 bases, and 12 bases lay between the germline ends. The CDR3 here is CASMGGDSYNEQFF. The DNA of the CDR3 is TGTGCCAGTATGGGGGGAGACTCCTACAATGAGCAGTTCTTC.

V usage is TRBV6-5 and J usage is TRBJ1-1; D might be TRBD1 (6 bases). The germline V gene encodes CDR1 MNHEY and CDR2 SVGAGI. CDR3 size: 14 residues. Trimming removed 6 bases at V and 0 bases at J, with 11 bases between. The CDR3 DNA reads TGTGCCAGCAGCTACAGGGAGGTGAACACTGAAGCTTTCTTT. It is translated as CASSYREVNTEAFF.

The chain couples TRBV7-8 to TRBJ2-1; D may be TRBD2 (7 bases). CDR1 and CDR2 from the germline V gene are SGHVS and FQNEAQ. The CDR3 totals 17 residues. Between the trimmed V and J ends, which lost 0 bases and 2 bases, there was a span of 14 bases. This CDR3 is CASSLAGGGGPYNEQFF. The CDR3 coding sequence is TGTGCCAGCAGCTTAGCCGGGGGAGGGGGACCCTACAATGAGCAGTTCTTC.

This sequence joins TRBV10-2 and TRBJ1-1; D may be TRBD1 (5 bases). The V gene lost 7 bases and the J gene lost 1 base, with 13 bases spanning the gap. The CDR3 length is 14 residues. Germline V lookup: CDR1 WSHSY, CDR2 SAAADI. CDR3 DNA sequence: TGCGCCAGCAACTTCGGGGGACCGAACACTGAAGCTTTCTTT. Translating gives CASNFGGPNTEAFF.

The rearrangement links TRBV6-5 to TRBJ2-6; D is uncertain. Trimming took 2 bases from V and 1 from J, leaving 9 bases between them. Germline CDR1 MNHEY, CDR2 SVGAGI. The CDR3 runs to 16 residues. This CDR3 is CASSYGSGSGANVLTF. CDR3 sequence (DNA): TGTGCCAGCAGTTACGGGTCAGGATCTGGGGCCAACGTCCTGACTTTC.

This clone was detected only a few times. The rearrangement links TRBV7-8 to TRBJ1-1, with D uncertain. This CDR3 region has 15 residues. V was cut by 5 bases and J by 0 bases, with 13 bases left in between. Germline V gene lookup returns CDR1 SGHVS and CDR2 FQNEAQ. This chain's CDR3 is CASSTRGGLNTEAFF. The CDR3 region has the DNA TGTGCCAGCAGCACCCGGGGAGGCTTGAACACTGAAGCTTTCTTT.

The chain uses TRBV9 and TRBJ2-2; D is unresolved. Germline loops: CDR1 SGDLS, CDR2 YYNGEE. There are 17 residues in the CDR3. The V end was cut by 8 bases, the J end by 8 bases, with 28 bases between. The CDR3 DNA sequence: TGTGCCAGTTCCTTTTCGAGCGATCTGCTCACCCTTGGGGAGCTGTTTTTT. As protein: CASSFSSDLLTLGELFF.

CDR3 loop: CASRREGMNTEAFF. CDR3 bases: TGTGCCAGCCGACGGGAAGGAATGAACACTGAAGCTTTCTTT. The chain uses TRBV6-5 and TRBJ1-1; D remains unclear. Germline V gene sequence: CDR1 MNHEY, CDR2 SVGAGI. The V end was cut by 8 bases, the J end by 0 bases, with 13 bases between. The CDR3 is 14 amino acids.

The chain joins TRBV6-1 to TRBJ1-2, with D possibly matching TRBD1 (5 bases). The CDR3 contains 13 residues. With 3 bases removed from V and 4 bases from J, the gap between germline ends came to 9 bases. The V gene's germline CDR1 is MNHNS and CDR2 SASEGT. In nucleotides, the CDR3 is TGTGCCAGCAGTGAGGGACTAGGCTATGGCTACACCTTC. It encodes CASSEGLGYGYTF.